Listed below are T cell receptor beta chains from one sample, sequenced in a study of human T cells and chemical hapten exposure. Each CDR3 protein is one row after TCRdb ran MiXCR on the RACE reads. The sample consists of approximately 340,000 distinct CDR3 sequences, around 7% of them appearing once. Sample: whole blood, taken in connection with sensitization to the hapten diphenylcyclopropenone (DPC). These receptors were taken from a woman in her late teens or twenties with alopecia areata. Some clones in this sample may be carry-over from other donors' samples. The CDR3 runs from the conserved cysteine through the conserved F or W. Fields, in order: D gene, clone size, J gene, V gene, CDR3 protein, CDR3 DNA. D genes are given only for firm matches. Part of the rows lack a size; the others show once, few, many or a class for expanded clones.

d_gene: NA; abundance: few; j_gene: TRBJ2-2; v_gene: TRBV2; CDR3aa: CASAPQGTGTGELFF; CDR3nt: TGTGCCAGCGCGCCACAGGGAACTGGTACCGGGGAGCTGTTTTTT
d_gene: NA; abundance: many; j_gene: TRBJ2-3; v_gene: TRBV7-6; CDR3aa: CASRREIGTLGPDTQYF; CDR3nt: TGTGCCAGCAGGCGCGAGATCGGGACTCTTGGTCCAGATACGCAGTATTTT
d_gene: NA; abundance: few; j_gene: TRBJ1-6; v_gene: TRBV28; CDR3aa: CASRESLLNSPLHF; CDR3nt: TGTGCCAGCAGGGAAAGCCTGCTCAATTCACCCCTCCACTTT
d_gene: TRBD1; abundance: few; j_gene: TRBJ2-3; v_gene: TRBV18; CDR3aa: CASSPRQGADTQYF; CDR3nt: TGTGCCAGCTCACCTAGGCAGGGGGCAGATACGCAGTATTTT
d_gene: TRBD2; abundance: many; j_gene: TRBJ2-7; v_gene: TRBV7-2; CDR3aa: CASSPGLAGGYEQYF; CDR3nt: TGTGCCAGCAGTCCCGGACTAGCGGGGGGATACGAGCAGTACTTC
d_gene: TRBD2; abundance: few; j_gene: TRBJ2-3; v_gene: TRBV6-5; CDR3aa: CASSSDLAGAITDTQYF; CDR3nt: TGTGCCAGCAGTTCAGACCTAGCGGGGGCCATCACAGATACGCAGTATTTT
d_gene: TRBD1; abundance: many; j_gene: TRBJ1-2; v_gene: TRBV4-3; CDR3aa: CASSQGQGTYGYTF; CDR3nt: TGCGCCAGCAGCCAGGGACAGGGCACCTATGGCTACACCTTC
d_gene: NA; abundance: NA; j_gene: TRBJ1-1; v_gene: TRBV20-1; CDR3aa: CSARDHGGGTEAFF; CDR3nt: TGCAGTGCTAGAGATCACGGGGGGGGCACTGAAGCTTTCTTT
d_gene: NA; abundance: many; j_gene: TRBJ2-5; v_gene: TRBV20-1; CDR3aa: CSARDWGQGETQYF; CDR3nt: TGCAGTGCTAGAGATTGGGGGCAGGGAGAGACCCAGTACTTC
d_gene: NA; abundance: few; j_gene: TRBJ2-7; v_gene: TRBV27; CDR3aa: CASSLYEQYF; CDR3nt: TGTGCCAGCAGTTTGTACGAGCAGTACTTC
d_gene: NA; abundance: few; j_gene: TRBJ2-7; v_gene: TRBV11-1; CDR3aa: CASSLGARGLYEQYF; CDR3nt: TGTGCCAGCAGCTTAGGGGCCAGGGGCCTCTACGAGCAGTACTTC
d_gene: TRBD1; abundance: NA; j_gene: TRBJ1-1; v_gene: TRBV6-2/TRBV6-3; CDR3aa: CASSYSRGQGAYTEAFF; CDR3nt: TGTGCCAGCAGTTACTCGCGAGGTCAGGGGGCGTACACTGAAGCTTTCTTT
d_gene: TRBD1; abundance: few; j_gene: TRBJ2-1; v_gene: TRBV6-2/TRBV6-3; CDR3aa: CASSYLPGQARTYNEQFF; CDR3nt: TGTGCCAGCAGTTATCTGCCCGGACAGGCCCGAACCTACAATGAGCAGTTCTTC
d_gene: TRBD2; abundance: many; j_gene: TRBJ2-5; v_gene: TRBV5-1; CDR3aa: CASSPGLAGRQETQYF; CDR3nt: TGCGCCAGCAGCCCCGGACTAGCGGGGCGCCAAGAGACCCAGTACTTC
d_gene: NA; abundance: many; j_gene: TRBJ2-3; v_gene: TRBV6-5; CDR3aa: CASRFFSTDTQYF; CDR3nt: TGTGCCAGCCGGTTCTTTAGCACAGATACGCAGTATTTT
d_gene: TRBD1; abundance: few; j_gene: TRBJ2-2; v_gene: TRBV23-1; CDR3aa: CASSPSRDRETGELFF; CDR3nt: TGCGCCAGCAGTCCCTCCCGGGACAGGGAAACCGGGGAGCTGTTTTTT
d_gene: NA; abundance: few; j_gene: TRBJ2-1; v_gene: TRBV7-9; CDR3aa: CASSSVLIGEQFF; CDR3nt: TGTGCCAGCAGCTCCGTCCTTATTGGTGAGCAGTTCTTC
d_gene: TRBD2; abundance: few; j_gene: TRBJ2-3; v_gene: TRBV3-1; CDR3aa: CASSQVAGANTQYF; CDR3nt: TGTGCCAGCAGCCAAGTAGCGGGGGCGAATACGCAGTATTTT
d_gene: NA; abundance: few; j_gene: TRBJ1-5; v_gene: TRBV20-1; CDR3aa: CSARANLGSNQPQHF; CDR3nt: TGCAGTGCTAGAGCCAATCTGGGTAGCAATCAGCCCCAGCATTTT
d_gene: NA; abundance: NA; j_gene: TRBJ1-4; v_gene: TRBV20-1; CDR3aa: CSFPHTGTEKLFF; CDR3nt: TGCAGCTTTCCCCACACAGGGACTGAAAAACTGTTTTTT
d_gene: NA; abundance: many; j_gene: TRBJ2-3; v_gene: TRBV5-1; CDR3aa: CASSPGQFSDTQYF; CDR3nt: TGCGCCAGCAGCCCCGGACAGTTCTCAGATACGCAGTATTTT
d_gene: NA; abundance: many; j_gene: TRBJ2-5; v_gene: TRBV10-3; CDR3aa: CAISRVGETQYF; CDR3nt: TGTGCCATCAGTAGGGTCGGAGAGACCCAGTACTTC
d_gene: NA; abundance: many; j_gene: TRBJ2-7; v_gene: TRBV29-1; CDR3aa: CSARLQGNEQYF; CDR3nt: TGCAGCGCCCGATTACAGGGAAACGAGCAGTACTTC
d_gene: NA; abundance: few; j_gene: TRBJ1-2; v_gene: TRBV24-1; CDR3aa: CATSVHTAGTASYTF; CDR3nt: TGTGCCACCAGTGTACATACGGCCGGGACCGCTAGCTACACCTTC
d_gene: NA; abundance: few; j_gene: TRBJ1-3; v_gene: TRBV20-1; CDR3aa: CSARQHPGGSGNTIYF; CDR3nt: TGCAGTGCTAGACAACACCCGGGGGGCTCTGGAAACACCATATATTTT
d_gene: NA; abundance: few; j_gene: TRBJ2-3; v_gene: TRBV6-5; CDR3aa: CASRKLDTQYF; CDR3nt: TGTGCCAGCAGAAAATTAGATACGCAGTATTTT
d_gene: NA; abundance: many; j_gene: TRBJ2-7; v_gene: TRBV6-6; CDR3aa: CASSYILGGGYEQYF; CDR3nt: TGTGCCAGCAGTTACATCCTCGGCGGTGGGTACGAGCAGTACTTC
d_gene: NA; abundance: many; j_gene: TRBJ1-1; v_gene: TRBV7-9; CDR3aa: CASSLAGSPPNTEAFF; CDR3nt: TGTGCCAGCAGCTTAGCAGGAAGTCCTCCGAACACTGAAGCTTTCTTT
d_gene: NA; abundance: many; j_gene: TRBJ2-7; v_gene: TRBV12-3/TRBV12-4; CDR3aa: CASSLTRRDPFNEQYF; CDR3nt: TGTGCCAGCAGTTTAACCCGGCGCGATCCGTTCAACGAGCAGTACTTC
d_gene: TRBD1; abundance: NA; j_gene: TRBJ1-1; v_gene: TRBV5-6; CDR3aa: CASSLGPTGVNTEAFF; CDR3nt: TGTGCCAGCAGCTTGGGGCCGACAGGGGTGAACACTGAAGCTTTCTTT
d_gene: NA; abundance: NA; j_gene: TRBJ1-1; v_gene: TRBV11-2; CDR3aa: CASSPPSTWAVEAFF; CDR3nt: TGTGCCAGCAGCCCACCCTCGACATGGGCAGTTGAAGCTTTCTTT
d_gene: NA; abundance: NA; j_gene: TRBJ2-3; v_gene: TRBV12-3/TRBV12-4; CDR3aa: CAIRLGNTDTQYF; CDR3nt: TGTGCCATTAGACTAGGGAACACAGATACGCAGTATTTT
d_gene: NA; abundance: many; j_gene: TRBJ1-2; v_gene: TRBV4-2; CDR3aa: CASSQEVDSYYGYTF; CDR3nt: TGTGCCAGCAGCCAAGAAGTGGACAGCTACTATGGCTACACCTTC
d_gene: NA; abundance: NA; j_gene: TRBJ1-1; v_gene: TRBV6-5; CDR3aa: CASSRGYGTEAFF; CDR3nt: TGTGCCAGCAGCCGGGGTTACGGGACTGAAGCTTTCTTT
d_gene: NA; abundance: NA; j_gene: TRBJ1-3; v_gene: TRBV6-2/TRBV6-3; CDR3aa: CASNNRDGRLNTIYF; CDR3nt: TGTGCCAGCAATAACCGGGACGGCCGACTGAACACCATATATTTT
d_gene: TRBD1; abundance: many; j_gene: TRBJ1-6; v_gene: TRBV3-1; CDR3aa: CASSHSGGKVDSPLHF; CDR3nt: TGTGCCAGCAGCCATTCAGGGGGCAAAGTGGATTCACCCCTCCACTTT
d_gene: NA; abundance: few; j_gene: TRBJ1-5; v_gene: TRBV7-9; CDR3aa: CASSSQQGLGNQPQHF; CDR3nt: TGTGCCAGCAGCTCCCAACAGGGTTTGGGCAATCAGCCCCAGCATTTT
d_gene: TRBD2; abundance: many; j_gene: TRBJ2-5; v_gene: TRBV20-1; CDR3aa: CSARTSGAMETQYF; CDR3nt: TGCAGTGCCAGGACTAGCGGGGCGATGGAGACCCAGTACTTC
d_gene: TRBD1; abundance: NA; j_gene: TRBJ1-4; v_gene: TRBV6-6; CDR3aa: CASSPRQGIGEKLFF; CDR3nt: TGTGCCAGCAGTCCTCGACAGGGAATAGGTGAAAAACTGTTTTTT
d_gene: NA; abundance: few; j_gene: TRBJ1-1; v_gene: TRBV4-2; CDR3aa: CASSQVQPNTEAFF; CDR3nt: TGTGCCAGCAGCCAAGTACAACCGAACACTGAAGCTTTCTTT
d_gene: NA; abundance: few; j_gene: TRBJ2-7; v_gene: TRBV12-3/TRBV12-4; CDR3aa: CASSTAGPGEQYF; CDR3nt: TGTGCCAGCAGTACCGCGGGCCCCGGGGAGCAGTACTTC
d_gene: NA; abundance: many; j_gene: TRBJ1-1; v_gene: TRBV28; CDR3aa: CASSQRGQFEAFF; CDR3nt: TGTGCCAGCAGTCAACGCGGACAGTTTGAAGCTTTCTTT